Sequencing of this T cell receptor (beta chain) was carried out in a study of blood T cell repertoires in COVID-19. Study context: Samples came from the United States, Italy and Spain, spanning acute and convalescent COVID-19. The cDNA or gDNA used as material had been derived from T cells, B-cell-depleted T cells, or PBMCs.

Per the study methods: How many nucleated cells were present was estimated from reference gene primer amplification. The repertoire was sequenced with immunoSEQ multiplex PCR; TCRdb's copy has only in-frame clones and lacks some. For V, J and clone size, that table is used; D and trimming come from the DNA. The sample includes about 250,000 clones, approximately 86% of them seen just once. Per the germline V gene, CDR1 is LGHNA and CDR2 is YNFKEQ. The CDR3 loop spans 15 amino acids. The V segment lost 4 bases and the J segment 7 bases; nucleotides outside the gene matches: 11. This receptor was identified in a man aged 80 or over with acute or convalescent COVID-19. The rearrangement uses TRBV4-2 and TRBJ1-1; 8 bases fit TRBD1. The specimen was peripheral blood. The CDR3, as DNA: TGTGCCAGCAGCCCCGCTGACAGGGGCGAGAGTGAAGCTTTCTTT. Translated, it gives CASSPADRGESEAFF.